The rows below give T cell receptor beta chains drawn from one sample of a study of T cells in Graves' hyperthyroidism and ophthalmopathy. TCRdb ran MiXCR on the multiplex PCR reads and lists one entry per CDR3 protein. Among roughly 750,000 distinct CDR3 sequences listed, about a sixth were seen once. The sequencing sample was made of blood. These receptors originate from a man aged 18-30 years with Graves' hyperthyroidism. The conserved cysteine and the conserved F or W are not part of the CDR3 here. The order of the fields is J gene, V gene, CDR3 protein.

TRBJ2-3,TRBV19,ASTPQGGNTDTQY
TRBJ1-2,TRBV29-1,TIQGAKGYT
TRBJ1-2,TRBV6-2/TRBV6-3,ASHLFGTGGGYT
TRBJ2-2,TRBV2,ASISGLAGTGELF
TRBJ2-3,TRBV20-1,SAIGLAGDRDTQY
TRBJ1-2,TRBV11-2,AWTLRGNYGYT
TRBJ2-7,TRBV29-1,SVELVNEQY
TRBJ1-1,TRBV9,ASSVVVNTEAF
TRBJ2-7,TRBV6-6,ASSYRGQGAYSSYEQY
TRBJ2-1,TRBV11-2,ASSPPQREGQDNEQF
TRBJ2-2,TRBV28,ASSRLGLVNTGELF
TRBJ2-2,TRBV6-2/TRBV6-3,ASRALMGELF
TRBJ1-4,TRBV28,ASLGGGGEEKLF
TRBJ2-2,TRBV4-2,ASSPVSGGAGELF
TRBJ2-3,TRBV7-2,ASSLALITDTQY
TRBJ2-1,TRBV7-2,ASSLDTSVNEQF
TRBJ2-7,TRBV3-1,ASSQVGGSTYEQY
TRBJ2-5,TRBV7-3,ASSPMRGETQY
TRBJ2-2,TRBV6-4,ASSYSGISGELF
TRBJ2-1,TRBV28,ASSSTLAGFYNEQF
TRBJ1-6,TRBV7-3,ASSLTGAYNSPLH
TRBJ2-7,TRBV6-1,ASSWTGRLSEQY
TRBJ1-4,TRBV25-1,ASSERSGNEKLF
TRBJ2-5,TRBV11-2,ATRSGRAQETQY
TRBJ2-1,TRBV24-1,ATSDFRGSSYNEQF
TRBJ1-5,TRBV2,ASGGWSNQPQH
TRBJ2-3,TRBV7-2,ATSGLAASDTQY
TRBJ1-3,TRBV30,AWRSMSSGNTIY
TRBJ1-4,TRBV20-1,SARTGGNEKLF
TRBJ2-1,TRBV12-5,ASGFQAVYNEQF
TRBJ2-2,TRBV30,AWSRQANTGELF
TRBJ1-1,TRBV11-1,ASSFGAMNTEAF
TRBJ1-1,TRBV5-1,ASKRRQTNTEAF
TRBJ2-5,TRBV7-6,ASIGGRARGETQY
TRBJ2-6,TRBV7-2,ASSSLAGGPPGANVLT
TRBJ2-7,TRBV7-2,ASSPALAGGPGEQY
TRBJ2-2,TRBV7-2,ASSSNPGLARTGELF
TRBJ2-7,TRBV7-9,ASSPEESDRQY
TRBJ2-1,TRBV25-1,ASSAPGAFYNEQF
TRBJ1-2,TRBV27,ATGTGGGLGYGYT
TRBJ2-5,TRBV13,ASSFPGTGETQY
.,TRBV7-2,ASSLTGTGADTQH
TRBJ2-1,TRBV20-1,SAGSGEPHNEQF
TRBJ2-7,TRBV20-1,SARGLAGLYEQY
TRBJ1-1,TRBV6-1,ASSYRLVNTEAF
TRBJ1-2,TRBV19,ASSISGRGYT
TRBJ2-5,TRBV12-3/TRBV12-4,ASSWGQGGRETQY
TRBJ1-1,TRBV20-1,SANQGDTEAF
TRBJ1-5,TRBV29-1,SVGGGGNQPQH
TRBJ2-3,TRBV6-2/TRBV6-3,ASSYSASAADTQY
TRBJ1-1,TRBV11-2,ASSFDGQGVSRANTEAF
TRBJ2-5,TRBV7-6,ASSPEPGQGETQY
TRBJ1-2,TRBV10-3,AISRQGEDGYT
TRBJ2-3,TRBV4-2,ASSLLSRLAGGPADTQY